The next 25 T cell receptor beta chains were all read from a single sample in a study of T cell changes during pregnancy in multiple sclerosis. Using immunoSEQ multiplex PCR, the repertoire was profiled, and TCRdb retains in-frame clones only, with some absent. The sample has fewer than 85,000 clones, about 92% seen once. The source was peripheral blood, collected after pregnancy. Receptors were obtained from a female donor in good health, enrolled as a control in a pregnancy study.

CDR3 sequence (DNA): TGTGCCAGCTCCACCAACGACGGGGGGACCCAAGCTTTCTTT. Encoded protein: CASSTNDGGTQAFF. The chain employs TRBV9 and TRBJ1-1, with a possible D match to TRBD1 (5 bases). Trimming left V 7 bases short and J 9 bases short, with 22 bases between. CDR3 length equals 14 residues. Germline-derived CDR1 and CDR2 are SGDLS and YYNGEE.

V usage is TRBV10-3 and J usage is TRBJ1-1; D remains unclear. Germline loops: CDR1 ENHRY, CDR2 SYGVKD. V was pared by 4 bases and J by 0 bases, with 6 bases between. The CDR3 has 13 residues. The CDR3 nucleotides are TGTGCCATCAGTGCACTCCTGAACACTGAAGCTTTCTTT. The encoded protein is CAISALLNTEAFF.

A few counts support this clone. Other nucleotide sequences in the sample specify the same CDR3. CDR3 in amino acids: CASSPRTGELFF. DNA for the CDR3: TGTGCCAGCAGCCCGAGGACCGGGGAGCTGTTTTTT. The gene calls are TRBV4-2 and TRBJ2-2; D gene unclear. V was clipped by 4 bases and J by 5 bases, with 5 bases between them. The CDR3 covers 12 residues. Germline CDR1 reads LGHNA; CDR2 reads YNFKEQ.

The CDR3 DNA follows: TGTGCCAGCAGTAGTCCGACTAGCGGGATAATGAGCTCCTACAATGAGCAGTTCTTC. It specifies CASSSPTSGIMSSYNEQFF. The chain is built from TRBV2 and TRBJ2-1; 11 bases fit TRBD2. The CDR3 is 19 residues long. From germline, CDR1 is SNHLY and CDR2 FYNNEI. Trimming at V came to 5 bases and at J to 0 bases, leaving 12 bases not matched to a gene.

The chain recombines TRBV7-9 with TRBJ1-2; D gene ambiguous. This CDR3 contains 12 residues. Trimming left V 5 bases short and J 4 bases short, with 8 bases between. Germline lookup yields CDR1 SEHNR and CDR2 FQNEAQ (reference sequence). Here the CDR3 DNA reads TGTGCCAGCAGCCCAGACATCTATGGCTACACCTTC. Translation: CASSPDIYGYTF.

This sequence joins TRBV5-1 and TRBJ1-3; the match to TRBD1 covers 9 bases. This CDR3 region has 18 residues. Looked up from germline, CDR1 is SGHRS and CDR2 is YFSETQ. With V trimmed by 0 bases and J by 0 bases, 7 bases remained unmatched. CDR3 DNA sequence: TGCGCCAGCAGCTTGGGGGACAGGGAGATCCTCTCTGGAAACACCATATATTTT. Translated, it gives CASSLGDREILSGNTIYF.

The CDR3, as DNA: TGCGCCAGCAGCCGAGGGAACACTGAAGCTTTCTTT. Its protein product is CASSRGNTEAFF. This sequence joins TRBV10-1 and TRBJ1-1, with D unclear. CDR1 is WNHNN, CDR2 SYGVQD, per germline (reference sequence). The CDR3 covers 12 residues. The V and J ends lost 6 bases and 1 base respectively, with 6 bases between them.

The J gene is TRBJ2-7, the V gene TRBV11-2, with D maybe TRBD2 (6 bases). The CDR3 covers 16 residues. In germline, CDR1 is SGHAT, CDR2 FQNNGV. Trimming took 7 bases from V and 7 from J, leaving 26 bases between them. This CDR3 is CASTDMGGGLAGEQYF. In DNA, the CDR3 is TGTGCCAGCACTGATATGGGGGGAGGTCTCGCGGGGGAGCAGTACTTC.

The V gene is TRBV5-5, the J gene TRBJ2-7, with D possibly being TRBD1 (5 bases). The germline V gene has CDR1 SGHKS and CDR2 YYEKEE (reference sequence). V lost 4 bases and J lost 4, with 12 bases in between. The CDR3 extends over 13 amino acids. The CDR3, as DNA: TGTGCCAGCAGCGTTACAGGAGTTTACGAGCAGTACTTC. It translates to CASSVTGVYEQYF.

V and J are TRBV4-3 and TRBJ2-5; D is undetermined. With 5 bases removed from V and 7 bases from J, the gap between germline ends came to 14 bases. The CDR3 has 13 residues. CDR1 and CDR2 from the germline V gene are LGHNA and YSLEER. The CDR3 DNA reads as TGCGCCAGCAGCAAGCGTAGAGTTGGGACCCAGTACTTC. It translates to CASSKRRVGTQYF.

In its sample, this clone was seen many times. The V call is TRBV18, the J call TRBJ1-4; 11 bases are a match to TRBD1. Unmatched junction bases numbered 7, after V lost 6 bases and J lost 7 bases. Germline V CDR1 and CDR2: KGHSH, LQKENI. The length of the CDR3 is 15 residues. The CDR3 DNA follows: TGTGCCAGCTCCATCATAGGACAGGGGGCTGAAAAACTGTTTTTT. Translated, it gives CASSIIGQGAEKLFF. The whole variable domain, remainder taken from reference TRBV18 and TRBJ1-4, is NAGVMQNPRHLVRRRGQEARLRCSPMKGHSHVYWYRQLPEEGLKFMVYLQKENIIDESGMPKERFSAEFPKEGPSILRIQQVVRGDSAAYFCASSIIGQGAEKLFFGSGTQLSVL.

This chain joins TRBV28 and TRBJ2-7, with D maybe TRBD1 (6 bases). The V and J ends lost 5 bases and 2 bases respectively, with 16 bases between them. The germline CDR1 and CDR2 sequences are MDHEN and SYDVKM. The CDR3 sequence is 15 residues long. CDR3 in amino acids: CASSPWGLATYEQYF. Written as DNA, the CDR3 is TGTGCCAGCAGTCCCTGGGGGCTGGCTACCTACGAGCAGTACTTC.

This chain uses TRBV28 with TRBJ2-7, with TRBD1 as a possible D gene (6 bases). This CDR3 has 14 residues. V lost 3 bases, J lost 0 bases, and 9 bases lay in between. CDR1 is MDHEN, CDR2 SYDVKM, per germline. The chain's CDR3 is CASSFRDNSYEQYF. CDR3 in DNA: TGTGCCAGCAGTTTCCGGGACAACTCCTACGAGCAGTACTTC.

The chain couples TRBV4-1 to TRBJ1-1; D not resolved. V was clipped by 2 bases and J by 3 bases, with 4 bases between them. Germline V CDR1 and CDR2: MGHRA, YSYEKL. The CDR3 contains 12 residues. The CDR3 DNA is TGCGCCAGCAGCCAATCTGACACTGAAGCTTTCTTT. Protein product: CASSQSDTEAFF.

The chain couples TRBV9 to TRBJ2-3; 8 bases match TRBD2. The germline CDR1 and CDR2 sequences are SGDLS and YYNGEE. This CDR3 is built from 14 residues. V lost 0 bases, J lost 5 bases, and 2 bases stayed unmatched. CDR3 sequence (DNA): TGTGCCAGCAGCGTAGCGCTAGCGGGAGATACGCAGTATTTT. It translates to CASSVALAGDTQYF.

In its sample, this clone was seen a few times. The V gene is TRBV7-9, the J gene TRBJ1-1, with 7 bases aligning to TRBD1. This CDR3 is 16 amino acids long. CDR1 is SEHNR and CDR2 is FQNEAQ in the germline V gene (reference sequence). Losses at the gene ends were 1 base for V and 4 bases for J; bases not matched to a gene: 9. CDR3 sequence (DNA): TGTGCCAGCAGCTTAGTGAGTCCCTCAGGGGGCACTGAAGCTTTCTTT. Its protein product is CASSLVSPSGGTEAFF.

This clone was recorded a few times. This chain links TRBV28 with TRBJ2-7, with 8 bases that match TRBD1. CDR1 and CDR2 (germline): MDHEN, SYDVKM. CDR3 length equals 15 residues. V trimming: 6 bases; J trimming: 1 base; junction bases outside the gene matches: 8. The CDR3 DNA is TGTGCCAGCAGAGAGAGACAGGGGTGGTCCTACGAGCAGTACTTC. This translates into CASRERQGWSYEQYF.

This clone was recorded once. The J gene is TRBJ1-4, the V gene TRBV18; TRBD1 matches 7 bases. V dropped 8 bases and J dropped 10; count of bases not matched to a gene: 16. Per the germline V gene, CDR1 is KGHSH and CDR2 is LQKENI. The CDR3 contains 15 residues. The CDR3 nucleotides are TGTGCCAGCGCAATCGGACAGGACCCACGTCGAAAACTGTTTTTT. Translated, it gives CASAIGQDPRRKLFF. Combining the CDR3 with reference TRBV18 and TRBJ1-4 gives the whole variable domain NAGVMQNPRHLVRRRGQEARLRCSPMKGHSHVYWYRQLPEEGLKFMVYLQKENIIDESGMPKERFSAEFPKEGPSILRIQQVVRGDSAAYFCASAIGQDPRRKLFFGSGTQLSVL.

In its sample, this clone was seen a few times. This chain uses TRBV7-3 with TRBJ2-3; 8 positions agree with TRBD2. Trimming removed 6 bases from V and 6 bases from J; junction bases left unmatched: 2. This CDR3 comprises 12 residues. Germline CDR1 is SGHTA and CDR2 is FQGTGA. The CDR3 DNA reads TGTGCCAGCAGTGTAGCGGGGGATACGCAGTATTTT. Protein: CASSVAGDTQYF.

The chain uses TRBV10-3 and TRBJ2-5; 7 bases agree with TRBD2. With 4 bases clipped from V and 7 bases from J, the junction kept 12 bases outside the gene matches. The CDR3 length is 15 residues. The germline V gene has CDR1 ENHRY and CDR2 SYGVKD. The chain's CDR3 is CAISGVDAGDGTQYF. The CDR3 DNA reads TGTGCCATCAGTGGTGTAGACGCGGGGGACGGGACCCAGTACTTC.

As for this clone: One end of the junction varies from germline; a read error may be responsible. V is TRBV7-7 and J is TRBJ2-5; D is possibly TRBD2 (6 bases). The CDR3 is made up of 13 amino acids. Germline-derived CDR1 and CDR2 are SSHAT and FNYEAQ (reference sequence). The DNA of the CDR3 is TGTGCTAGCAGCCCGGAGGGGAGAGAGACCCAGTACTTC. Amino acids: CASSPEGRETQYF.

V and J are TRBV9 and TRBJ1-4; 9 bases match TRBD1. The CDR3 sequence is 15 residues long. V was clipped by 4 bases and J by 7 bases; unmatched bases: 8. In germline, CDR1 is SGDLS, CDR2 YYNGEE. The CDR3 protein is CASSPKTGGFEKLFF. DNA for the CDR3: TGTGCCAGCAGCCCCAAGACAGGGGGATTTGAAAAACTGTTTTTT.

The V and J genes are TRBV10-1 and TRBJ2-1; 10 positions agree with TRBD2. Per germline, CDR1 WNHNN and CDR2 SYGVQD (reference sequence). Unmatched junction bases numbered 10, after V lost 3 bases and J lost 5 bases. The CDR3 covers 17 residues. The chain's CDR3 is CASSDPTEREGHNEQFF. CDR3 nucleotide sequence: TGCGCCAGCAGTGATCCGACGGAGCGGGAGGGCCACAATGAGCAGTTCTTC.

This chain joins TRBV7-9 and TRBJ2-7; D possibly corresponds to TRBD1 (5 bases). This CDR3 is 16 amino acids long. In germline, CDR1 is SEHNR, CDR2 FQNEAQ (reference sequence). The V gene lost 1 base and the J gene lost 5 bases, with 18 bases spanning the gap. DNA of the CDR3: TGTGCCAGCAGCTTAGTACAGGCAACTTGGACCGACGAGCAGTACTTC. Translated, it gives CASSLVQATWTDEQYF.

The chain combines TRBV4-3 with TRBJ1-4; 7 bases match TRBD1. Germline V CDR1 and CDR2: LGHNA, YSLEER. Losses at the gene ends were 0 bases for V and 4 bases for J; bases not matched to a gene: 5. CDR3 length: 16 residues. In DNA, the CDR3 is TGCGCCAGCAGCCAAGATCAAGGGGGCGATAATGAAAAACTGTTTTTT. It codes for CASSQDQGGDNEKLFF.